This T cell receptor beta chain was recovered during a study of response to subunit inactivated influenza vaccine. This clonotype has more than one count but fewer than ten. The antigen is not known. The CDR3 loop spans 13 amino acids. TCRdb ran MiXCR on the RT-PCR reads and lists one entry per CDR3 protein. Of roughly 570,000 distinct CDR3 sequences in the sample, around 13% were seen once. General study points: New T cells are recruited in small numbers by each seasonal influenza vaccination, according to the authors' suggestion.

V is TRBV21-1 and J is TRBJ2-7. TRBV21-1 is assigned pseudogene status. Sequencing was performed on PBMCs from blood, taken about 12 days after vaccination. This TCR was sampled from a man aged 45-65 years who received an inactivated influenza vaccine. The CDR3 nucleotides are TGTGCCAGCAGCAAAAAGCTGTCCTACGAGCAGTACTTC. As protein: CASSKKLSYEQYF.